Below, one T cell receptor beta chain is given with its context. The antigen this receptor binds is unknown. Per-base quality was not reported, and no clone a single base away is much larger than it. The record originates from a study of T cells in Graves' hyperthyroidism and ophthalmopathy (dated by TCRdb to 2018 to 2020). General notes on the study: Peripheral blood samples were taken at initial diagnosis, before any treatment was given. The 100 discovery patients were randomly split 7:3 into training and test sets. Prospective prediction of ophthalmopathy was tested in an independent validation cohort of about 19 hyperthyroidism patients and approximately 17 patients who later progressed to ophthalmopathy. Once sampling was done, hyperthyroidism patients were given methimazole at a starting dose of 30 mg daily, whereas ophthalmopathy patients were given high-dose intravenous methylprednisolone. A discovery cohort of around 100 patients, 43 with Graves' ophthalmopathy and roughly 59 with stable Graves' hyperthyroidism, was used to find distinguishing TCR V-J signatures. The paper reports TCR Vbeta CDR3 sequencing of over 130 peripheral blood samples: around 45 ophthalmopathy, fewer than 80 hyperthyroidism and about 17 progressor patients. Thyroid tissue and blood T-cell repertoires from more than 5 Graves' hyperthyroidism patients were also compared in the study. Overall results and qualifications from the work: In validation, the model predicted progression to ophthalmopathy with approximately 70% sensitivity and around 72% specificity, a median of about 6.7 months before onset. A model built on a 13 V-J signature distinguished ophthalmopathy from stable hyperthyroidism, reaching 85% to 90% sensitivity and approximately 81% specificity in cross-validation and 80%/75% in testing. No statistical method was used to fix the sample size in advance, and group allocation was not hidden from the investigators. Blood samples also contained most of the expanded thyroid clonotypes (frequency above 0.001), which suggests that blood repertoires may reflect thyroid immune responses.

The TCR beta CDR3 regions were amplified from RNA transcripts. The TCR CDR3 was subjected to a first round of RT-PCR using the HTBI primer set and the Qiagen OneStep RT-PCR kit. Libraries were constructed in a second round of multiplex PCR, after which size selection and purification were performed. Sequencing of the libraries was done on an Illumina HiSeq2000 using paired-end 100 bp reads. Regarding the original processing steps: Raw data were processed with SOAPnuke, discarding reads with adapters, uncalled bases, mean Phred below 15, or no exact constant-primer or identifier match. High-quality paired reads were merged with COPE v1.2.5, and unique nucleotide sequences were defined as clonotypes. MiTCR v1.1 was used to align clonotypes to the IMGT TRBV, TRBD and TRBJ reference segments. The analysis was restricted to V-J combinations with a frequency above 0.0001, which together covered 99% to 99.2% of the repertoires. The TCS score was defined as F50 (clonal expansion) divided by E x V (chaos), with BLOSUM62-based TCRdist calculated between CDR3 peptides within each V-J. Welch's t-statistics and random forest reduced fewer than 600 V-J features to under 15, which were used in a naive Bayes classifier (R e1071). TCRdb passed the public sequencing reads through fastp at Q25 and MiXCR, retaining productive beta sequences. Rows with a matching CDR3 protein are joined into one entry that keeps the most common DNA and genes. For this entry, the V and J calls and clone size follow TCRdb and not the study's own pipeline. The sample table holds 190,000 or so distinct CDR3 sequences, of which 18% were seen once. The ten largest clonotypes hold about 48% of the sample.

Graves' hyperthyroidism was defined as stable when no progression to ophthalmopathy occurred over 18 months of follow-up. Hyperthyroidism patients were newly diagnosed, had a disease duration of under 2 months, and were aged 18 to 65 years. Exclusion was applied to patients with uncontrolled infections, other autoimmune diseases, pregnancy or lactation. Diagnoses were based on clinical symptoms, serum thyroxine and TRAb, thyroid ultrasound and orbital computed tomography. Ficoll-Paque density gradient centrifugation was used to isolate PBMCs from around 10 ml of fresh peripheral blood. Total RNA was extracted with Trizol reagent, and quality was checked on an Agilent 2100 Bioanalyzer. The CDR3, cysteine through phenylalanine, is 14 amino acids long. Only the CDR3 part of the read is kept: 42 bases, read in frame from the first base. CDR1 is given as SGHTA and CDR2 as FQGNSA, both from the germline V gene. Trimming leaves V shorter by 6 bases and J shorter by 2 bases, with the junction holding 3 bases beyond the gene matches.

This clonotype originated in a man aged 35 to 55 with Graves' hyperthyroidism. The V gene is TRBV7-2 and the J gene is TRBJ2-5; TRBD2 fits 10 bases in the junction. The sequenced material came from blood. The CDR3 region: CASRGTSAQETQYF. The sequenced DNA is TGTGCCAGCAGGGGGACTAGCGCGCAAGAGACCCAGTACTTC.